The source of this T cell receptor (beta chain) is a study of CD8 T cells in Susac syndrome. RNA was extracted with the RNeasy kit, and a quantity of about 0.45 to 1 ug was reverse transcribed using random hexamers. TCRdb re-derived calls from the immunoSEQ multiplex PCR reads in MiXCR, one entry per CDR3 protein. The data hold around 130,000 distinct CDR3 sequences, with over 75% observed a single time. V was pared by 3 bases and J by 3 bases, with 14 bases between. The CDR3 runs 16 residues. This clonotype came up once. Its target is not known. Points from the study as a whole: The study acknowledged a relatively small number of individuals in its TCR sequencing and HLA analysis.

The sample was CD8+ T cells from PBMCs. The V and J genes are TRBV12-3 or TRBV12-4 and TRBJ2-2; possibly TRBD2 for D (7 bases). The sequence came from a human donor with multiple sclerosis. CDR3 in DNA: TGTGCCAGCAGTTTGATGGGGGGGCCTTACACCGGGGAGCTGTTTTTT. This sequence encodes CASSLMGGPYTGELFF.